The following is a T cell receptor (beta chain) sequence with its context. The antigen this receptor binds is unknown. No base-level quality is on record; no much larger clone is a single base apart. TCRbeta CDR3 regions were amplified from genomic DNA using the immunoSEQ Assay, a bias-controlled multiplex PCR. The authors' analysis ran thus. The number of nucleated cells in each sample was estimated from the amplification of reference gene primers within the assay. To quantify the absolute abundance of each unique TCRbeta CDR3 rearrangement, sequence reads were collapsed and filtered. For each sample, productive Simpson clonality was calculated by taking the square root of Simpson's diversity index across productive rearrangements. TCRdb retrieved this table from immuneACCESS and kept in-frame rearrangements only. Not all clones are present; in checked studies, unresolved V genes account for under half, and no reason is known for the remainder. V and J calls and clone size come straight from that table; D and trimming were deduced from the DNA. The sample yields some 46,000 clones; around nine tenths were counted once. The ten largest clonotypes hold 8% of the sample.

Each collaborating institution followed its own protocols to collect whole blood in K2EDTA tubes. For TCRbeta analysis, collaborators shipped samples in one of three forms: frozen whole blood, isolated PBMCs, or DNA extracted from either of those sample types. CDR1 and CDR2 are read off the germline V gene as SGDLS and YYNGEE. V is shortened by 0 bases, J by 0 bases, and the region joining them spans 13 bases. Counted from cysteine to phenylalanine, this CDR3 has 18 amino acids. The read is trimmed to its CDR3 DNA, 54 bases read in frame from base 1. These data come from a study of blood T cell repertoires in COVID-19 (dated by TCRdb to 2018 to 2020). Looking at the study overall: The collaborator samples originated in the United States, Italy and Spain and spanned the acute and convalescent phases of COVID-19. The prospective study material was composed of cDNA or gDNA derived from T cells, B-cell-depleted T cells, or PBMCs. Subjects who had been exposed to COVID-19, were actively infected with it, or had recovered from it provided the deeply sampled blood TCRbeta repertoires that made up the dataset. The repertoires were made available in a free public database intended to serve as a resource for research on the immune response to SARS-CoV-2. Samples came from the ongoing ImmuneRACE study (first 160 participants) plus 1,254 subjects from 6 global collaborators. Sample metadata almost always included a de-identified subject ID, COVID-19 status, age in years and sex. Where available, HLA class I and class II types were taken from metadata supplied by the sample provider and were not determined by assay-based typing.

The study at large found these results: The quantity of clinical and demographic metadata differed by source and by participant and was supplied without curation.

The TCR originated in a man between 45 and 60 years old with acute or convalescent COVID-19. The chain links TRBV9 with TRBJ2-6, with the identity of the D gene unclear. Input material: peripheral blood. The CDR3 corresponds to CASSVGLSRSSGANVLTF. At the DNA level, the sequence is TGTGCCAGCAGCGTAGGTCTGTCCCGCAGCTCTGGGGCCAACGTCCTGACTTTC.